This T cell receptor (beta chain) emerged from a study of blood T cell repertoires in COVID-19. Study-wide background: Samples representing acute and convalescent COVID-19 were sourced from the United States, Italy and Spain. PBMCs, B-cell-depleted T cells, or T cells were the source of the cDNA or gDNA that made up the material.

The count of this clone is one. Study processing details: Scientists estimated how many nucleated cells there were by amplifying reference gene primers. Libraries were prepared by immunoSEQ multiplex PCR; TCRdb keeps only in-frame clonotypes and omits some of them. The V and J calls and clone size are taken from that table; D and trimming were inferred from the DNA. The sample contains 70,000 or so clones, over 80% of which appear only once. Germline CDR1 MDHEN, CDR2 SYDVKM. The CDR3 extends over 13 amino acids. The ends were cut back, 6 bases at V and 4 bases at J, with 10 bases in the middle. This TCR came from a woman aged 80 or over with active COVID-19. The chain combines TRBV28 with TRBJ1-3; a weak D match, TRBD1 (5 bases). Sequenced material: peripheral blood. CDR3 sequence: CASSPGGGNTIYF. The CDR3 DNA sequence: TGTGCCAGCAGCCCGGGGGGGGGAAACACCATATATTTT.